This T cell receptor beta chain was sequenced during a study of blood T cell repertoires in COVID-19 (TCRdb year 2020). Regarding the research as a whole: Samples from collaborators originated in the United States, Italy and Spain and spanned both the acute and convalescent phases of COVID-19. HLA class I and class II types, where available, came from metadata supplied by the sample provider rather than from assay-based typing. The prospective study material was composed of cDNA or gDNA derived from T cells, B-cell-depleted T cells, or PBMCs. A de-identified subject ID, COVID-19 status, age in years and sex were almost always included in the sample metadata. The samples were drawn from the first 160 participants of the ongoing ImmuneRACE study and from 950 to 1,500 subjects provided by 6 global collaborators. Deeply sampled blood TCRbeta repertoires from subjects exposed to, actively infected with, or recovered from COVID-19 were included in the dataset. A freely available public database, intended as a resource for researchers studying the immune response to SARS-CoV-2, is where the repertoires were released.

The immunoSEQ Assay, a bias-controlled multiplex PCR, was used to amplify TCRbeta CDR3 regions from genomic DNA. Turning to the authors' computational methods: The number of nucleated cells in each sample was estimated by amplification of reference gene primers within the assay. To quantify the absolute abundance of each unique TCRbeta CDR3 rearrangement, sequence reads were collapsed and filtered. Productive Simpson clonality was computed per sample as the square root of Simpson's diversity index over productive rearrangements. Imported from immuneACCESS, the table was reduced by TCRdb to in-frame sequences with V and J called. These copies leave out some clones; in studies compared against another copy, an unresolved V gene accounts for under half, and the cause of the remainder is not known. D and trimming come from the DNA, and the V and J calls and clone size come from that table. In all, the sample holds about 480,000 clones, and about nine tenths of those were seen once. Over 9.5% of the sample goes to the ten largest clones.

One collaborating source in Seattle enrolled patients during active infection and followed them longitudinally through the course of disease. The collaborating institutions used their own protocols to collect whole blood in K2EDTA tubes. For TCRbeta analysis, collaborators shipped samples as frozen whole blood, isolated PBMCs, or DNA extracted from either of those sample types. The investigation overall reported the following: How much clinical and demographic metadata was included differed by source and by participant, and the metadata was provided uncurated.

Inclusive of the bounding cysteine and phenylalanine, the CDR3 is 14 residues long. The only DNA kept is the CDR3, 42 bases in frame from the first base. Deletion took 0 bases off V and 0 bases off J, with a span of 5 bases between the germline ends. CDR1 and CDR2 were assigned from the germline V gene (reference sequence) as MNHEY and SMNVEV. As regards this clone: Its antigen specificity is not known. No base qualities exist here, and no much larger clone lies one base off it.

The material sequenced was peripheral blood. This receptor chain uses TRBV27 and TRBJ1-2, with an unclear D gene assignment. The clonotype originates from a woman aged 50 to 60 with COVID-19, enrolled during active disease. CDR3 loop: CASSLSPTNYGYTF. The nucleotide sequence reads as follows: TGTGCCAGCAGTTTATCCCCCACTAACTATGGCTACACCTTC.